A selection of T cell receptor beta chains follows, all from one sample in a study of blood T cells in healthy people across ages. TCRdb itself ran the 5' RACE reads through MiXCR, one entry per CDR3 protein. Altogether around 790,000 distinct CDR3 sequences are present, 40% to 50% being singletons, with the ten largest covering roughly 19%. The sequencing sample was made of blood. Source of these receptors: a man aged 55 to 70 in good health. The CDR3 runs from the conserved cysteine through the conserved F or W. The D gene is left open where the match is weak. A clone size is listed for some rows: how often the clone was seen (once, few, many), or a class if it is expanded.

J gene: TRBJ2-1; CDR3 length: 19; D gene: -; clone size: -; V gene: TRBV7-2; CDR3 DNA: TGTGCCAGCAGCCGCGGCAGACACAGAGTTCCGGGTCAATACAATGAGCAGTTCTTC; CDR3 protein: CASSRGRHRVPGQYNEQFF
J gene: TRBJ2-3; CDR3 length: 14; D gene: -; clone size: few; V gene: TRBV11-2; CDR3 DNA: TGTGCCAGCAGCTTTTTGACTAACACAGATACGCAGTATTTT; CDR3 protein: CASSFLTNTDTQYF
J gene: TRBJ2-3; CDR3 length: 14; D gene: -; clone size: -; V gene: TRBV11-3; CDR3 DNA: TGTGCCAGCAGCTTAGTCTTGCCCACAGATACGCAGTATTTT; CDR3 protein: CASSLVLPTDTQYF
J gene: TRBJ2-7; CDR3 length: 15; D gene: TRBD2; clone size: many; V gene: TRBV27; CDR3 DNA: TGTGCCAGCAGTGAATATAGCGGGGGGGAATACGAGCAGTACTTC; CDR3 protein: CASSEYSGGEYEQYF
J gene: TRBJ2-4; CDR3 length: 15; D gene: TRBD1; clone size: -; V gene: TRBV20-1; CDR3 DNA: TGCAGTGCCACCCAGGGGGCTGCGGCCAAAAACATTCAGTACTTC; CDR3 protein: CSATQGAAAKNIQYF
J gene: TRBJ1-1; CDR3 length: 13; D gene: TRBD1; clone size: few; V gene: TRBV18; CDR3 DNA: TGTGCCAGCTCACCACCTGGACAGGGAAGAGCTTTCTTT; CDR3 protein: CASSPPGQGRAFF
J gene: TRBJ1-1; CDR3 length: 14; D gene: -; clone size: few; V gene: TRBV3-1; CDR3 DNA: TGTGCCAGCAGCCAAGAATTCGGCGGGGCTGAAGCTTTCTTT; CDR3 protein: CASSQEFGGAEAFF
J gene: TRBJ1-1; CDR3 length: 11; D gene: TRBD1; clone size: -; V gene: TRBV20-1; CDR3 DNA: TGCGGTGCTGGACAGGCCGGTGAAGCTTTCTTT; CDR3 protein: CGAGQAGEAFF
J gene: TRBJ2-5; CDR3 length: 15; D gene: -; clone size: -; V gene: TRBV28; CDR3 DNA: TGTGCCAGCAGATCCCTCTCGGGGGCACAAGAGACCCAGTACTTC; CDR3 protein: CASRSLSGAQETQYF
J gene: TRBJ2-5; CDR3 length: 16; D gene: -; clone size: -; V gene: TRBV20-1; CDR3 DNA: TGCAGTGCCCAGGACAGAGCCGACCAGTACCAAGAGACCCAGTACTTC; CDR3 protein: CSAQDRADQYQETQYF
J gene: TRBJ2-1; CDR3 length: 18; D gene: TRBD2; clone size: -; V gene: TRBV7-2; CDR3 DNA: TGTGCCAGCAGCCAACCGGGACTAGCAAAAAGCTCCTACAATGAGCAGTTCTTC; CDR3 protein: CASSQPGLAKSSYNEQFF
J gene: TRBJ2-3; CDR3 length: 14; D gene: -; clone size: -; V gene: TRBV9; CDR3 DNA: TGTGCCAGCAGCGCGGGGGAGATCACAGATACGCAGTATTTT; CDR3 protein: CASSAGEITDTQYF
J gene: TRBJ1-2; CDR3 length: 17; D gene: TRBD1; clone size: -; V gene: TRBV5-6; CDR3 DNA: TGTGCCAGCAGCCGATGGGGACAGACGAGCTTTTCGGTTGGCTGCACCTTC; CDR3 protein: CASSRWGQTSFSVGCTF
J gene: TRBJ2-7; CDR3 length: 15; D gene: -; clone size: few; V gene: TRBV6-2/TRBV6-3; CDR3 DNA: TGTGCCAGCAGAGAACACTCACTACCTACCTACGAGCAGTACTTC; CDR3 protein: CASREHSLPTYEQYF
J gene: TRBJ2-7; CDR3 length: 12; D gene: -; clone size: many; V gene: TRBV12-3/TRBV12-4; CDR3 DNA: TGTGCCAGCAGCCCAGGGACCGACCGGAAGTACTTC; CDR3 protein: CASSPGTDRKYF
J gene: TRBJ2-2; CDR3 length: 15; D gene: -; clone size: -; V gene: TRBV5-1; CDR3 DNA: TGCGCCAGCAGCTTGAAACAGGGCGGCACCGGGGAGCTGTTTTTT; CDR3 protein: CASSLKQGGTGELFF
J gene: TRBJ2-5; CDR3 length: 12; D gene: -; clone size: -; V gene: TRBV19; CDR3 DNA: TGTGCCAGTAGGGTCGCCAGGGGGACCCAGTACTTC; CDR3 protein: CASRVARGTQYF
J gene: TRBJ2-7; CDR3 length: 11; D gene: -; clone size: few; V gene: TRBV7-2; CDR3 DNA: TGTGCCAGCAGCTTAAACCGGGAGCAGTACTTC; CDR3 protein: CASSLNREQYF
J gene: TRBJ2-5; CDR3 length: 14; D gene: -; clone size: few; V gene: TRBV27; CDR3 DNA: TGTGCCAGCAGCTCAGGATTAAGGGTAGAGACCCAGTACTTC; CDR3 protein: CASSSGLRVETQYF
J gene: TRBJ1-2; CDR3 length: 17; D gene: -; clone size: few; V gene: TRBV27; CDR3 DNA: TGTGCCAGCAGTTTATCGAATGGCCGAGGGCAAAACTATGGCTACACCTTC; CDR3 protein: CASSLSNGRGQNYGYTF
J gene: TRBJ2-5; CDR3 length: 17; D gene: TRBD2; clone size: few; V gene: TRBV20-1; CDR3 DNA: TGCAGTGCTAGAGATGGACTAGCGGGGAACGGTGTGGGGACCCAGTACTTC; CDR3 protein: CSARDGLAGNGVGTQYF
J gene: TRBJ2-5; CDR3 length: 16; D gene: TRBD2; clone size: -; V gene: TRBV20-1; CDR3 DNA: TGCAGTGCTAGAGATCGGCTAGCGGGGGGAGTAGAGACCCAGTACTTC; CDR3 protein: CSARDRLAGGVETQYF
J gene: TRBJ2-7; CDR3 length: 18; D gene: TRBD1; clone size: few; V gene: TRBV6-5; CDR3 DNA: TGTGCCAGCAGTTACGGGGGGACAGGTGTCTTTTCTGGCTACGAGCAGTACTTC; CDR3 protein: CASSYGGTGVFSGYEQYF
J gene: TRBJ1-6; CDR3 length: 16; D gene: -; clone size: -; V gene: TRBV20-1; CDR3 DNA: TGCAGTGCTAGAGATCTGATTAGAGCAGGGGATTCACCCCTCCACTTT; CDR3 protein: CSARDLIRAGDSPLHF
J gene: TRBJ1-2; CDR3 length: 13; D gene: -; clone size: few; V gene: TRBV29-1; CDR3 DNA: TGCAGCGTTGAAGATCGGAGGGCTCGGGGCTACACCTTC; CDR3 protein: CSVEDRRARGYTF
J gene: TRBJ2-3; CDR3 length: 21; D gene: -; clone size: -; V gene: TRBV25-1; CDR3 DNA: TGTGCCAGCAGTGTAAACAATGGAGGACAGAGCCTTACCTCCAACACAGATACGCAGTATTTT; CDR3 protein: CASSVNNGGQSLTSNTDTQYF
J gene: TRBJ1-1; CDR3 length: 16; D gene: TRBD1; clone size: -; V gene: TRBV9; CDR3 DNA: TGTGCCAGCAGCCACGGACAGGGGTCCCCGAACGGTGAAGCTTTCTTT; CDR3 protein: CASSHGQGSPNGEAFF
J gene: TRBJ2-5; CDR3 length: 14; D gene: -; clone size: -; V gene: TRBV18; CDR3 DNA: TGTGCCAGCTCACCACGGGGAGTCAAAGAGACCCAGTACTTC; CDR3 protein: CASSPRGVKETQYF
J gene: TRBJ2-1; CDR3 length: 16; D gene: TRBD2; clone size: -; V gene: TRBV7-6; CDR3 DNA: TGTGCCAGCAGCTTAGCGCGGGGGGCCTCCTACAATGAGCAGTTCTTC; CDR3 protein: CASSLARGASYNEQFF
J gene: TRBJ2-3; CDR3 length: 18; D gene: TRBD2; clone size: -; V gene: TRBV6-6; CDR3 DNA: TGTGCCAGCAGTCCCACCGGGACTAGCGGGGCTAGCACAGATACGCAGTATTTT; CDR3 protein: CASSPTGTSGASTDTQYF
J gene: TRBJ2-5; CDR3 length: 16; D gene: TRBD1; clone size: -; V gene: TRBV5-1; CDR3 DNA: TGCGCCAGCAGCCCCCGGGACAGGGGTAGAGAAGAGACCCAGTACTTC; CDR3 protein: CASSPRDRGREETQYF
J gene: TRBJ2-5; CDR3 length: 16; D gene: -; clone size: -; V gene: TRBV9; CDR3 DNA: TGTGCCAGCAGCGCTTATTTAACAGGGCGATTGGAGACCCAGTACTTC; CDR3 protein: CASSAYLTGRLETQYF
J gene: TRBJ2-2; CDR3 length: 16; D gene: TRBD1; clone size: -; V gene: TRBV15; CDR3 DNA: TGTGCCACCAGCAGAGAGGGCAGGGGGCGAACCGGGGAGCTGTTTTTT; CDR3 protein: CATSREGRGRTGELFF
J gene: TRBJ2-5; CDR3 length: 12; D gene: -; clone size: -; V gene: TRBV6-1; CDR3 DNA: TGTGCCAGCAGTGATTTAGTGGAGACCCAGTACTTC; CDR3 protein: CASSDLVETQYF
J gene: TRBJ2-2; CDR3 length: 15; D gene: TRBD2; clone size: -; V gene: TRBV7-6; CDR3 DNA: TGTGCCAGCAGCCGGGGGAGGGGAAACACCGGGGAGCTGTTTTTT; CDR3 protein: CASSRGRGNTGELFF
J gene: TRBJ2-7; CDR3 length: 13; D gene: TRBD1; clone size: once; V gene: TRBV4-1; CDR3 DNA: TGCGCCAGCAGCCCCAGACAGGGAGAGGAGCAGTACTTC; CDR3 protein: CASSPRQGEEQYF
J gene: TRBJ1-5; CDR3 length: 13; D gene: -; clone size: -; V gene: TRBV24-1; CDR3 DNA: TGTGCCACCAGGGGACATAGCAATCAGCCCCAGCATTTT; CDR3 protein: CATRGHSNQPQHF
J gene: TRBJ2-5; CDR3 length: 14; D gene: -; clone size: -; V gene: TRBV7-9; CDR3 DNA: TGTGCCAGCAGCTCCCATGATCACCGGCAAAAGCAGTACTTC; CDR3 protein: CASSSHDHRQKQYF
J gene: TRBJ2-7; CDR3 length: 14; D gene: -; clone size: -; V gene: TRBV19; CDR3 DNA: TGTGCCAGTAGTATCGGGGGACGCACCTACGAGCAGTACTTC; CDR3 protein: CASSIGGRTYEQYF
J gene: TRBJ1-1; CDR3 length: 16; D gene: TRBD1; clone size: -; V gene: TRBV12-3/TRBV12-4; CDR3 DNA: TGTGCCAGCAGTTCGAAACCCGGGACAGCGAACACTGAAGCTTTCTTT; CDR3 protein: CASSSKPGTANTEAFF
J gene: TRBJ2-7; CDR3 length: 15; D gene: TRBD1; clone size: -; V gene: TRBV20-1; CDR3 DNA: TGCAGTGCTAGAGTCCGGACAGGGGTATCCTACGAGCAGTACTTC; CDR3 protein: CSARVRTGVSYEQYF